Shown below are 10 T cell receptor beta chains from a single sample sequenced in a study of CD4 T cells in relation to SARS-CoV-2 and coronaviruses. Their cognate antigens are unknown. The unexposed donors gave CD4+ T cells in about 2011-2019, prior to COVID-19. After roughly 9 days of culture, CD4+ T cells were isolated. Measured with immunoSEQ multiplex PCR; TCRdb has only the in-frame clones, and not every one. The table has 25,000 to 30,000 clones, about 76% seen once. Sequenced material: CD4+ T cells from PBMCs, cultured in vitro. Every receptor here comes from a human donor in good health.

The rearrangement uses TRBV21-1 and TRBJ1-5. TRBV21-1 is annotated as a pseudogene. This CDR3 spans 13 amino acids. The CDR3 bases are TGTGCCAGCAAGCGGGTAGGGAACCAGCCCCAGCATTTT. This translates into CASKRVGNQPQHF.

The chain recombines TRBV13 with TRBJ1-1; D ambiguous. The V end was cut by 1 base, the J end by 4 bases, with 16 bases between. The CDR3 runs 16 residues. CDR1 is PRHDT and CDR2 is FYEKMQ in the germline V gene (reference sequence). CDR3 nucleotide sequence: TGTGCCAGCAGCTTAGCCTTCACAGTCCGAGTCACTGAAGCTTTCTTT. Translation gives CASSLAFTVRVTEAFF.

There are a few counts of this clone. The chain is built from TRBV7-9 and TRBJ2-7; TRBD1 matches 7 bases. Looked up from germline, CDR1 is SEHNR and CDR2 is FQNEAQ (reference sequence). The V gene end was trimmed by 2 bases and the J gene end by 3 bases; junction bases not matched to a gene: 10. This CDR3 is built from 16 residues. Here the CDR3 DNA reads TGTGCCAGCAGCTTAAACTTGGGACAGCGAAGCTACGAGCAGTACTTC. It codes for CASSLNLGQRSYEQYF.

The V and J genes are TRBV7-2 and TRBJ2-7; 7 positions match TRBD2. After removal of 0 bases from V and 2 bases from J, the junction contained 4 bases not matched to a gene. CDR3 length equals 15 residues. Germline V gene lookup returns CDR1 SGHTA and CDR2 FQGNSA. The CDR3, as DNA: TGTGCCAGCAGCTTAGCTAGCGGGTTAACCTACGAGCAGTACTTC. Translating it yields CASSLASGLTYEQYF. Filled out from reference TRBV7-2 and TRBJ2-7, the complete variable domain reads GAGVSQSPSNKVTEKGKDVELRCDPISGHTALYWYRQSLGQGLEFLIYFQGNSAPDKSGLPSDRFSAERTGGSVSTLTIQRTQQEDSAVYLCASSLASGLTYEQYFGPGTRLTVT.

The chain has TRBV28 and TRBJ2-1; D may be TRBD1 (6 bases). This CDR3 is 13 amino acids long. Germline V CDR1 and CDR2: MDHEN, SYDVKM. V lost 2 bases, J lost 7 bases, and 9 bases lay in between. For the CDR3, the DNA is TGTGCCAGCAGTTTAGAAGGGGGTAATGAGCAGTTCTTC. Translated: CASSLEGGNEQFF. Looking up the rest from reference TRBV28 and TRBJ2-1 gives the full variable domain: DVKVTQSSRYLVKRTGEKVFLECVQDMDHENMFWYRQDPGLGLRLIYFSYDVKMKEKGDIPEGYSVSREKKERFSLILESASTNQTSMYLCASSLEGGNEQFFGPGTRLTVL.

This sequence joins TRBV7-6 and TRBJ2-2; 12 bases are shared with TRBD2. Germline assignment: CDR1 SGHVS and CDR2 FNYEAQ. V trimming: 2 bases; J trimming: 5 bases; junction bases outside the gene matches: 6. This CDR3 spans 17 amino acids. The CDR3 coding sequence is TGTGCCAGCAGCTTACGCCAGGGACTAGCGGGTACCGGGGAGCTGTTTTTT. It is translated as CASSLRQGLAGTGELFF.

This chain uses TRBV5-1 with TRBJ2-1, with TRBD2 matching over 8 bases. Looked up from germline, CDR1 is SGHRS and CDR2 is YFSETQ. This CDR3 is 15 amino acids long. J lost 7 bases, V lost 4 bases, and 10 bases had no gene match. CDR3 in DNA: TGCGCCAGCAGCAAATCCGGGACTAGAGTAAATGAGCAGTTCTTC. It specifies CASSKSGTRVNEQFF. The whole variable domain, remainder taken from reference TRBV5-1 and TRBJ2-1, is KAGVTQTPRYLIKTRGQQVTLSCSPISGHRSVSWYQQTPGQGLQFLFEYFSETQRNKGNFPGRFSGRQFSNSRSEMNVSTLELGDSALYLCASSKSGTRVNEQFFGPGTRLTVL.

The chain has TRBV18 and TRBJ1-1; TRBD1 matches at 9 bases. With 3 bases clipped from V and 1 base from J, the junction kept 3 bases outside the gene matches. The CDR3 runs 15 residues. Germline CDR1 reads KGHSH; CDR2 reads LQKENI. The DNA for the CDR3 is TGTGCCAGCTCACCGGGACAGGGAGGGAACACTGAAGCTTTCTTT. It codes for CASSPGQGGNTEAFF.

As regards this clone: Other DNA sequences from this sample encode an identical CDR3 as well. The rearrangement joins TRBV5-1 to TRBJ1-5, with 8 bases fitting TRBD1. Unmatched junction bases numbered 0, after V lost 0 bases and J lost 1 base. CDR3 size: 15 residues. Germline lookup yields CDR1 SGHRS and CDR2 YFSETQ. The CDR3 is CASSLAGGSNQPQHF. The DNA for the CDR3 is TGCGCCAGCAGCTTGGCAGGGGGCAGCAATCAGCCCCAGCATTTT.

The DNA for the CDR3 is TGTGCCAGCAGCGTAATGGGAGGTCTAAATGAGCAGTTCTTC. Translated, it gives CASSVMGGLNEQFF. This chain connects TRBV9 to TRBJ2-1; tentatively, D is TRBD2 (6 bases). The CDR3 runs to 14 residues. CDR1 is SGDLS, CDR2 YYNGEE, per germline. The germline V and J ends were trimmed by 1 base and 7 bases, with 12 bases remaining between them.